These 20 T cell receptor beta chains were sequenced from one sample in a study of blood T cell repertoires in COVID-19. Only in-frame clones appear in the TCRdb table, and some are missing; sequencing was by immunoSEQ multiplex PCR. The sample holds 150,000 to 180,000 clones, approximately 80% seen once. The sample was peripheral blood. The receptors were gathered from a woman of 80 years or more with acute or convalescent COVID-19.

This clone has a handful of counts. The chain couples TRBV25-1 to TRBJ1-1; 9 bases are a match to TRBD1. The CDR3 consists of 17 residues. The J segment lost 5 bases and the V segment lost 1 base, leaving 11 bases of the junction unmatched. From germline, CDR1 is MGHDK and CDR2 SYGVNS. CDR3 coding DNA: TGTGCCAGCAGTGAATCGGCGGAGGGACAGGGTAGAACTGAAGCTTTCTTT. It codes for CASSESAEGQGRTEAFF. Drawing the rest from reference TRBV25-1 and TRBJ1-1, the complete variable domain is EADIYQTPRYLVIGTGKKITLECSQTMGHDKMYWYQQDPGMELHLIHYSYGVNSTEKGDLSSESTVSRIRTEHFPLTLESARPSHTSQYLCASSESAEGQGRTEAFFGQGTRLTVV.

The chain uses TRBV27 and TRBJ2-5; TRBD1 aligns across 8 bases. CDR3 length: 18 amino acids. The germline V gene has CDR1 MNHEY and CDR2 SMNVEV (reference sequence). Unmatched junction bases numbered 17, after V lost 5 bases and J lost 3 bases. CDR3 loop: CASSHDRGTGDLKETQYF. CDR3 in DNA: TGTGCCAGCAGTCACGACAGGGGAACGGGAGATCTCAAAGAGACCCAGTACTTC.

This clone was counted between two and nine times. The chain employs TRBV15 and TRBJ2-7; 8 bases match TRBD2. V lost 0 bases, J lost 2 bases, and 6 bases stayed unmatched. Germline lookup yields CDR1 LNHNV and CDR2 YYDKDF (reference sequence). The CDR3 totals 16 residues. CDR3 region: CATSRDGGTSAYEQYF. CDR3 coding DNA: TGTGCCACCAGCAGAGATGGGGGGACTAGTGCCTACGAGCAGTACTTC. Supplemented by reference TRBV15 and TRBJ2-7, the full variable domain reads DAMVIQNPRYQVTQFGKPVTLSCSQTLNHNVMYWYQQKSSQAPKLLFHYYDKDFNNEADTPDNFQSRRPNTSFCFLDIRSPGLGDTAMYLCATSRDGGTSAYEQYFGPGTRLTVT.

The V and J genes are TRBV6-1 and TRBJ1-1; D possibly corresponds to TRBD1 (5 bases). The CDR3 length is 17 residues. Germline CDR1 is MNHNS and CDR2 is SASEGT. V lost 2 bases and J 1 base, leaving 17 bases between the germline ends. This CDR3 is CASSESPGQAKNTEAFF. The CDR3 nucleotides read TGTGCCAGCAGTGAAAGCCCAGGGCAGGCCAAGAACACTGAAGCTTTCTTT.

The genes are TRBV5-1 and TRBJ1-2; D call uncertain. The CDR3 consists of 15 residues. CDR1 and CDR2 (germline): SGHRS, YFSETQ. V was cut by 4 bases and J by 5 bases, with 18 bases left in between. The CDR3 loop is CASSDKGRELYGYTF. The DNA of the CDR3 is TGCGCCAGCAGCGACAAAGGAAGGGAGCTTTATGGCTACACCTTC.

V gene TRBV19 combines with J gene TRBJ2-3; D is perhaps TRBD2 (5 bases). The CDR3 runs 16 residues. Deletions cut 2 bases from V and 1 base from J, with 13 bases between. Germline V gene lookup returns CDR1 LNHDA and CDR2 SQIVND (reference sequence). CDR3 amino acids: CASSISSDGGTDTQYF. In DNA form, the CDR3 reads TGTGCCAGTAGTATATCCTCGGACGGGGGCACAGATACGCAGTATTTT.

The chain combines TRBV5-6 with TRBJ1-2; D ambiguous. CDR3 length equals 14 residues. In germline, CDR1 is SGHDT, CDR2 YYEEEE. Trimming pared 0 bases from V and 7 bases from J, leaving 13 bases between. The CDR3 here is CASSLEQVPGGYTF. Written as DNA, the CDR3 is TGTGCCAGCAGCTTGGAGCAGGTACCCGGTGGCTACACCTTC.

This clone appeared a few times. The CDR3 nucleotides read TGTGCCAGCAGTCACAGACAGGGGCGTAATCAGCCCCAGCATTTT. Its translation is CASSHRQGRNQPQHF. The rearrangement joins TRBV6-5 to TRBJ1-5, with 8 bases identical to TRBD1. CDR1 is MNHEY, CDR2 SVGAGI, per germline. This CDR3 has 15 residues. V shed 5 bases and J 4 bases; nucleotides not matched to a gene: 7.

The chain uses TRBV7-2 and TRBJ1-1; the D is unclear. The CDR3 consists of 15 residues. From germline, CDR1 is SGHTA and CDR2 FQGNSA. Deletions cut 1 base from V and 6 bases from J, with 15 bases between. The CDR3 bases are TGTGCCAGCAGCTTAGGCCCCGGAGGTGGGTCTGAAGCTTTCTTT. Protein: CASSLGPGGGSEAFF.

The V gene is TRBV7-2, the J gene TRBJ2-7, with TRBD2 matching 10 bases. This CDR3 has 19 amino acids. In germline, CDR1 is SGHTA, CDR2 FQGNSA. J lost 3 bases, V lost 1 base, and 15 bases had no gene match. The CDR3 reads CASSLGVLKTSGSHYEQYF. CDR3 in DNA: TGTGCCAGCAGCTTAGGAGTATTAAAGACTAGCGGGTCCCACTACGAGCAGTACTTC.

This clone was detected once. This chain joins TRBV2 and TRBJ1-5, with TRBD1 matching 10 bases. The germline V gene has CDR1 SNHLY and CDR2 FYNNEI. Trimming cost V 8 bases and J 4 bases; bases outside gene matches: 8. CDR3 length equals 15 residues. The CDR3 loop is CASAWGQGLNQPQHF. The CDR3, as DNA: TGTGCCAGCGCATGGGGACAGGGGTTGAATCAGCCCCAGCATTTT.

The chain recombines TRBV27 with TRBJ1-1; D is unclear. Germline values: CDR1 MNHEY, CDR2 SMNVEV (reference sequence). V was cut by 2 bases and J by 0 bases, with 10 bases left in between. The CDR3 totals 15 residues. The CDR3 loop reads CASSLHPPMNTEAFF. CDR3 bases: TGTGCCAGCAGTTTACACCCGCCTATGAACACTGAAGCTTTCTTT.

The chain links TRBV5-1 to TRBJ2-1, with 9 positions matching TRBD2. There are 17 residues in the CDR3. Germline values: CDR1 SGHRS, CDR2 YFSETQ. V was clipped by 0 bases and J by 12 bases; unmatched bases: 16. This CDR3 is CASSLAATTSGSHGQFF. CDR3 nucleotide sequence: TGCGCCAGCAGCTTGGCCGCGACGACTAGCGGTTCACATGGGCAGTTCTTC.

The chain employs TRBV12-3 or TRBV12-4 and TRBJ1-1, with D maybe TRBD1 (6 bases). V gave up 5 bases and J gave up 5 bases, with 9 bases separating them. The CDR3 consists of 12 residues. The CDR3 region is CASSGTKTEAFF. The DNA of the CDR3 is TGTGCCAGCAGTGGGACAAAAACTGAAGCTTTCTTT.

The chain has TRBV19 and TRBJ1-4; 7 nucleotides agree with TRBD1. This CDR3 has 15 residues. V gave up 4 bases and J gave up 7 bases; unmatched junction bases: 9. Germline CDR1 LNHDA, CDR2 SQIVND (reference sequence). The CDR3 nucleotides read TGTGCCAGTAGTACTCGACAGGGTGTAGGTGAAAAACTGTTTTTT. Translating gives CASSTRQGVGEKLFF. The full variable domain, in which reference TRBV19 and TRBJ1-4 provide the parts outside the CDR3, is DGGITQSPKYLFRKEGQNVTLSCEQNLNHDAMYWYRQDPGQGLRLIYYSQIVNDFQKGDIAEGYSVSREKKESFPLTVTSAQKNPTAFYLCASSTRQGVGEKLFFGSGTQLSVL.

V gene TRBV27 combines with J gene TRBJ2-5, with TRBD2 identical over 13 bases. The V gene end was trimmed by 2 bases and the J gene end by 4 bases; junction bases not matched to a gene: 4. Germline V gives CDR1 MNHEY, CDR2 SMNVEV (reference sequence). The CDR3 has 16 residues. The CDR3 DNA reads as TGTGCCAGCAGTTTAGGTGGACTAGCGGGGGCAGAGACCCAGTACTTC. Translated: CASSLGGLAGAETQYF.

The chain carries TRBV30 and TRBJ1-5, with D uncertain. Deletions cut 2 bases from V and 0 bases from J, with 5 bases between. The germline V gene has CDR1 GTSNPN and CDR2 SVGIG (reference sequence). The CDR3 loop spans 13 amino acids. For the CDR3, the DNA is TGTGCCTGGAGTAGGAGTAGCAATCAGCCCCAGCATTTT. Residues: CAWSRSSNQPQHF.

This chain uses TRBV19 with TRBJ1-5; 9 bases map to TRBD1. With 5 bases clipped from V and 6 bases from J, the junction kept 5 bases outside the gene matches. CDR3 length: 14 amino acids. Germline CDR1 reads LNHDA; CDR2 reads SQIVND (reference sequence). The CDR3 sequence is CASSGDREGQPQHF. The CDR3 DNA reads TGTGCCAGTAGTGGGGACAGGGAAGGTCAGCCCCAGCATTTT.

The genes are TRBV6-1 and TRBJ1-5, with D perhaps TRBD1 (5 bases). The CDR3 covers 14 residues. With 0 bases removed from V and 7 bases from J, the gap between germline ends came to 10 bases. Germline V CDR1 and CDR2: MNHNS, SASEGT. The CDR3, as DNA: TGTGCCAGCAGTGAAGCTGGGGGGGAGCAGCCCCAGCATTTT. The encoded protein is CASSEAGGEQPQHF.

This clone turned up a few times. The chain has TRBV20-1 and TRBJ2-7, with TRBD2 as a possible D gene (6 bases). Trimming left V 3 bases short and J 6 bases short, with 18 bases between. The CDR3 totals 14 residues. Germline V gene lookup returns CDR1 DFQATT and CDR2 SNEGSKA (reference sequence). CDR3: CSASSRAGSGEQYF. Written as DNA, the CDR3 is TGCAGTGCTAGTTCCCGGGCGGGATCCGGCGAGCAGTACTTC.